This TCR beta chain was obtained from a study of beta chain features in type 1 diabetes. In the study overall: The study found patients and healthy donors alike in age, gender and cell yields. The study, taken as a whole, reports: Sequencing of cDNA might inflate the share of cells that strongly express TCR. There was a moderate but significant shortening of TCRB CDR3s in all four CD4+ subsets of Type 1 diabetes patients. TCRB rearrangement may or may not be influenced by HLA type; here this remained unresolved.

Sequenced material consisted of expressed TCRB transcripts (all of the isolated RNA was reverse transcribed). Only in-frame clones appear in the TCRdb table, and some are missing; sequencing was by immunoSEQ multiplex PCR. The sample consists of over 300,000 clones, approximately 10% of them appearing once. A note on this clone: Its antigen is undetermined.

Populations obtained by sorting all exceeded 95% purity. Trimming took 2 bases from V and 7 from J; bases not matched to a gene: 7. CDR3 length: 15 amino acids. The germline V gene encodes CDR1 LGHNA and CDR2 YSLEER. The sequenced material came from central memory CD4+ T cells from blood. The chain employs TRBV4-3 and TRBJ1-4, with TRBD1 identical over 7 bases. The sequence came from a man aged 25 to 40 with type 1 diabetes. The CDR3, as DNA: TGCGCCAGCAGCCAATCCGGGACAGCGACTGAAAAACTGTTTTTT. Residues: CASSQSGTATEKLFF.